This TCR beta chain was retrieved from a study of blood T cell repertoires in COVID-19. Study-level background: PBMCs, B-cell-depleted T cells, or T cells were the source of the cDNA or gDNA that made up the material.

Only in-frame clones appear in the TCRdb table, and some are missing; sequencing was by immunoSEQ multiplex PCR. In the table there are 100,000 to 120,000 clones, roughly 80% of which are singletons. The CDR3 spans 19 residues. Sequenced material: peripheral blood. The chain couples TRBV21-1 to TRBJ1-5. TRBV21-1 is labeled a pseudogene. This clonotype originated in a woman between 40 and 50 years old with acute or convalescent COVID-19. In DNA form, the CDR3 reads TGTGCCAGCAGCAAAGATAACCGGGTTTTCATCAAAAGCAATCAGCCCCAGCATTTT. It codes for CASSKDNRVFIKSNQPQHF.